These 31 T cell receptor beta chains were sequenced from one sample in a study of beta chain features in type 1 diabetes. Study-wide results and limits: Patients with Type 1 diabetes showed moderately but significantly shorter TCRB CDR3s in all four CD4+ subsets.

Sequenced material consisted of expressed TCRB transcripts (all of the isolated RNA was reverse transcribed). TCRdb keeps only in-frame clones here, not all; method: immunoSEQ multiplex PCR. The sample gives around 710,000 clones, approximately 13% of which show up once; about 0.11% is in the top ten. The antigens these receptors bind are not known. The sequencing input was naive CD4+ T cells from blood. Receptor source: a man aged 30-40 years with type 1 diabetes.

The gene calls are TRBV7-9 and TRBJ2-3, with TRBD1 matching 9 bases. The CDR3 consists of 15 residues. The V segment lost 5 bases and the J segment 3 bases; nucleotides outside the gene matches: 6. Germline lookup yields CDR1 SEHNR and CDR2 FQNEAQ (reference sequence). The CDR3 nucleotides read TGTGCCAGCAGCCAGGGTGGACAGGGGACAGATACGCAGTATTTT. Translating gives CASSQGGQGTDTQYF.

A few counts support this clone. The V call is TRBV6-5, the J call TRBJ1-3; D unresolved. Trimming cost V 6 bases and J 0 bases, with 6 bases left between them. CDR1 is MNHEY, CDR2 SVGAGI, per germline. This CDR3 region has 13 residues. The CDR3 is CASRQSSGNTIYF. The CDR3 DNA sequence: TGTGCCAGCAGACAGAGCTCTGGAAACACCATATATTTT.

This clone turned up a few times. The chain links TRBV10-3 to TRBJ1-6, with 7 bases matching TRBD1. Trimming took 3 bases from V and 6 from J; bases not matched to a gene: 2. Germline CDR1 is ENHRY and CDR2 is SYGVKD. The length of the CDR3 is 14 residues. The CDR3 sequence: CAISDQGGNSPLHF. The CDR3 bases are TGTGCCATCAGTGACCAGGGGGGTAATTCACCCCTCCACTTT.

This clone has just a few counts. This chain connects TRBV7-2 to TRBJ2-7, with a tentative D call TRBD2 (5 bases). From germline, CDR1 is SGHTA and CDR2 FQGNSA. This CDR3 region has 15 residues. The V end lost 4 bases, the J end lost 4 bases, and 17 bases lay between the germline ends. The CDR3 DNA is TGTGCCAGCAGCTCTAGCCCCAAGCCGGGTTACGAGCAGTACTTC. It is translated as CASSSSPKPGYEQYF.

V gene TRBV4-3 combines with J gene TRBJ2-1; D gene ambiguous. Germline values: CDR1 LGHNA, CDR2 YSLEER. CDR3 size: 16 residues. V was cut by 0 bases and J by 4 bases, with 13 bases left in between. The CDR3 DNA reads TGCGCCAGCAGCCAAGATGAGGCGGCAGGTTACAATGAGCAGTTCTTC. It yields the protein CASSQDEAAGYNEQFF.

Comment on this clone: This sample also contains other DNA sequences that code for the same CDR3. CDR3 bases: TGTGCCTGGAGTGTAGCAGGCAATCAGCCCCAGCATTTT. It codes for CAWSVAGNQPQHF. The rearrangement joins TRBV30 to TRBJ1-5; D not certain. The CDR3 runs 13 residues. V lost 0 bases and J lost 2, with 5 bases in between. Germline V gene data show CDR1 as GTSNPN and CDR2 as SVGIG (reference sequence).

The chain joins TRBV30 to TRBJ2-7; D remains ambiguous. Trimming pared 2 bases from V and 3 bases from J, leaving 11 bases between. The CDR3 is 13 residues long. Germline CDR1 and CDR2: GTSNPN and SVGIG (reference sequence). In DNA form, the CDR3 reads TGTGCCTGGAGTCGGCGTGGAGTCTACGAGCAGTACTTC. As protein: CAWSRRGVYEQYF. The entire variable domain, with the rest obtained from reference TRBV30 and TRBJ2-7, is as follows: SQTIHQWPATLVQPVGSPLSLECTVEGTSNPNLYWYRQAAGRGLQLLFYSVGIGQISSEVPQNLSASRPQDRQFILSSKKLLLSDSGFYLCAWSRRGVYEQYFGPGTRLTVT.

The sample holds one count of this clone. J is TRBJ2-7 and V is TRBV19; D possibly corresponds to TRBD1 (6 bases). Germline CDR1 reads LNHDA; CDR2 reads SQIVND (reference sequence). The CDR3 loop spans 15 amino acids. The V end lost 5 bases, the J end lost 5 bases, and 19 bases lay between the germline ends. CDR3 in DNA: TGTGCCAGTAGTCTTATGGCCGGGACAAGGGACGAGCAGTACTTC. Its protein is CASSLMAGTRDEQYF.

This clone has a handful of counts. The chain's CDR3 is CASSVASGGPEYF. The CDR3 nucleotides are TGTGCCAGCAGCGTAGCTAGCGGGGGCCCCGAGTACTTC. The chain carries TRBV9 and TRBJ2-5; 10 nucleotides match TRBD2. CDR3 size: 13 residues. V was clipped by 0 bases and J by 12 bases; unmatched bases: 5. Germline V gene data show CDR1 as SGDLS and CDR2 as YYNGEE.

Worth noting for this clone: This CDR3 is also generated by other DNA sequences in the sample. The chain uses TRBV9 and TRBJ2-3; a possible D gene is TRBD2 (5 bases). CDR1 and CDR2 from the germline V gene are SGDLS and YYNGEE. V shed 0 bases and J shed 0 bases, with 8 bases lying between them. CDR3 length equals 15 residues. CDR3 protein: CASSVVGESTDTQYF. In DNA form, the CDR3 reads TGTGCCAGCAGCGTAGTCGGGGAGAGCACAGATACGCAGTATTTT.

This sequence joins TRBV5-4 and TRBJ1-6; no definite D call. CDR3 length equals 15 residues. Germline lookup yields CDR1 SGHNT and CDR2 YYREEE (reference sequence). Trimming stripped 0 bases from V and 10 bases from J, with 14 bases between. In DNA form, the CDR3 reads TGTGCCAGCAGCTTGGGGGCAGCGGTAAGGTCACCCCTCCACTTT. It specifies CASSLGAAVRSPLHF.

In its sample, this clone was seen a few times. The chain combines TRBV11-3 with TRBJ2-7; a possible D gene is TRBD2 (5 bases). Trimming shortened V by 4 bases and J by 2 bases, and 12 bases separated the two germline ends. Germline V CDR1 and CDR2: SGHNT, YENEEA. The CDR3 is made up of 14 amino acids. The CDR3 sequence is CASSSDGLPYEQYF. The CDR3 DNA is TGTGCCAGCAGCTCCGACGGACTCCCCTACGAGCAGTACTTC.

Comments on this clone: The same CDR3 can be traced to other DNA sequences in this sample. The gene calls are TRBV5-1 and TRBJ2-5; possible D gene TRBD2, 5 bases. The V end lost 0 bases, the J end lost 2 bases, and 8 bases lay between the germline ends. This CDR3 has 14 amino acids. Germline V gene data show CDR1 as SGHRS and CDR2 as YFSETQ. CDR3 sequence: CASSLGSGQETQYF. The CDR3 DNA reads TGCGCCAGCAGCTTGGGGTCGGGGCAAGAGACCCAGTACTTC.

The chain carries TRBV9 and TRBJ2-3; either TRBD1 or TRBD2 may supply D (5 bases each). Germline V CDR1 and CDR2: SGDLS, YYNGEE. Trimming took 2 bases from V and 4 from J, leaving 8 bases between them. CDR3 length: 13 amino acids. CDR3 coding DNA: TGTGCCAGCAGCGTGGGGACCCCAGATACGCAGTATTTT. Translation gives CASSVGTPDTQYF.

The chain couples TRBV7-2 to TRBJ2-5; 8 positions match TRBD2. The CDR3 loop spans 16 amino acids. Germline V gives CDR1 SGHTA, CDR2 FQGNSA. The V segment lost 2 bases and the J segment 1 base; nucleotides outside the gene matches: 6. The CDR3 protein is CASSLKATSGQETQYF. The CDR3 DNA is TGTGCCAGCAGCTTAAAGGCCACTAGCGGCCAAGAGACCCAGTACTTC.

The chain joins TRBV7-2 to TRBJ2-1; either TRBD1 or TRBD2 may fit D (5 bases each). Germline V gene data show CDR1 as SGHTA and CDR2 as FQGNSA. Trimming removed 0 bases at V and 3 bases at J, with 12 bases between. The CDR3 consists of 16 residues. This chain's CDR3 is CASSLAGARGYNEQFF. CDR3 nucleotide sequence: TGTGCCAGCAGCTTAGCAGGGGCCCGGGGCTACAATGAGCAGTTCTTC.

The J gene is TRBJ1-4, the V gene TRBV4-2, with D unclear. The V gene's germline CDR1 is LGHNA and CDR2 YNFKEQ. CDR3 size: 15 residues. Trimming took 0 bases from V and 8 from J, leaving 13 bases between them. For the CDR3, the DNA is TGTGCCAGCAGCCAAGATTCGACGACCGGGGAAAAACTGTTTTTT. Amino acids: CASSQDSTTGEKLFF.

In this sample, this clone turned up a few times. The CDR3 DNA follows: TGTGCCAGCAGTTACTCGGGTAGGACTTACGATTCACCCCTCCACTTT. Residues: CASSYSGRTYDSPLHF. V usage is TRBV6-5 and J usage is TRBJ1-6; D gene ambiguous. Trimming took 0 bases from V and 8 from J, leaving 14 bases between them. Looked up from germline, CDR1 is MNHEY and CDR2 is SVGAGI. The CDR3 consists of 16 residues.

This clone has only a few counts. The chain links TRBV18 to TRBJ2-1; 9 bases fit TRBD2. The germline CDR1 and CDR2 sequences are KGHSH and LQKENI. The CDR3 contains 16 residues. With V trimmed by 3 bases and J by 7 bases, 10 bases remained unmatched. CDR3 sequence: CASSPLSGGQGNEQFF. The CDR3 coding sequence is TGTGCCAGCTCACCCTTAAGCGGGGGGCAAGGGAATGAGCAGTTCTTC. The full variable domain, with the rest looked up from reference TRBV18 and TRBJ2-1, is NAGVMQNPRHLVRRRGQEARLRCSPMKGHSHVYWYRQLPEEGLKFMVYLQKENIIDESGMPKERFSAEFPKEGPSILRIQQVVRGDSAAYFCASSPLSGGQGNEQFFGPGTRLTVL.

The V and J genes are TRBV2 and TRBJ1-1; D not certain. Germline lookup yields CDR1 SNHLY and CDR2 FYNNEI. The CDR3 runs 14 residues. Trimming removed 6 bases from V and 0 bases from J, with 11 bases in between. CDR3 amino acids: CASSQTAMNTEAFF. The CDR3 bases are TGTGCCAGCAGCCAAACAGCGATGAACACTGAAGCTTTCTTT. Using reference TRBV2 and TRBJ1-1 for the parts outside the CDR3, the full variable domain is EPEVTQTPSHQVTQMGQEVILRCVPISNHLYFYWYRQILGQKVEFLVSFYNNEISEKSEIFDDQFSVERPDGSNFTLKIRSTKLEDSAMYFCASSQTAMNTEAFFGQGTRLTVV.

The chain employs TRBV2 and TRBJ1-2, with 7 bases identical to TRBD1. From germline, CDR1 is SNHLY and CDR2 FYNNEI. The CDR3 is 13 residues long. The V and J ends lost 5 bases and 3 bases, in that order; junction bases with no gene match: 3. The CDR3 DNA follows: TGTGCCAGCAGTTTCGACAGGGACTATGGCTACACCTTC. The encoded protein is CASSFDRDYGYTF.

This CDR3 is CSVSYGGNEQFF. The CDR3 nucleotides read TGCAGCGTCTCATACGGGGGCAATGAGCAGTTCTTC. The rearrangement joins TRBV29-1 to TRBJ2-1, with D perhaps TRBD2 (6 bases). The ends were cut back, 6 bases at V and 6 bases at J, with 12 bases in the middle. CDR1 and CDR2 from the germline V gene are SQVTM and ANQGSEA. CDR3 size: 12 residues.

This clone has more than one count but fewer than ten. Distinct nucleotide sequences in the sample also encode this CDR3. The rearrangement joins TRBV5-1 to TRBJ1-5; no clear D gene. V was clipped by 0 bases and J by 2 bases, with 9 bases between them. Germline V lookup: CDR1 SGHRS, CDR2 YFSETQ. The CDR3 contains 15 residues. CDR3 sequence: CASSLEGLGNQPQHF. The CDR3 region has the DNA TGCGCCAGCAGCTTGGAAGGGTTGGGCAATCAGCCCCAGCATTTT.

This clone was observed a few times. The V gene is TRBV7-2, the J gene TRBJ2-2; D is perhaps TRBD1 or TRBD2 (5 bases each). CDR1 is SGHTA and CDR2 is FQGNSA in the germline V gene. Between the trimmed V and J ends, which lost 6 bases and 4 bases, there was a span of 12 bases. This CDR3 contains 14 residues. The CDR3 DNA is TGTGCCAGCAGGGGACGGATCAGCACCGGGGAGCTGTTTTTT. Protein sequence: CASRGRISTGELFF.

This clone turned up a few times. The chain uses TRBV19 and TRBJ1-1, with unresolved D. Germline V gene data show CDR1 as LNHDA and CDR2 as SQIVND (reference sequence). The CDR3 length is 13 residues. The V end was cut by 6 bases, the J end by 1 base, with 9 bases between. In DNA, the CDR3 is TGTGCCAGTAGCCACAGAGCGAACACTGAAGCTTTCTTT. It encodes CASSHRANTEAFF.

The rearrangement joins TRBV7-2 to TRBJ1-2; 7 positions match TRBD1. CDR3 length: 16 amino acids. The V gene end was trimmed by 0 bases and the J gene end by 5 bases; junction bases not matched to a gene: 9. Germline assignment: CDR1 SGHTA and CDR2 FQGNSA. CDR3 sequence reads: CASSLAHDTGVYGYTF. The CDR3 nucleotides are TGTGCCAGCAGCTTAGCACACGACACAGGGGTTTATGGCTACACCTTC.

This clone was counted only a few times. V is TRBV5-6 and J is TRBJ2-1; D remains ambiguous. Trimming took off 5 bases at V and 2 bases at J, with 14 bases between the two ends. The CDR3 extends over 15 amino acids. Germline V gene data show CDR1 as SGHDT and CDR2 as YYEEEE. CDR3 sequence: CASSRKPGPYNEQFF. In nucleotides, the CDR3 is TGTGCCAGCAGTCGTAAACCCGGCCCCTACAATGAGCAGTTCTTC.

The J gene is TRBJ2-3, the V gene TRBV5-1, with a tentative D call TRBD2 (6 bases). Trimming pared 0 bases from V and 5 bases from J, leaving 13 bases between. The CDR3 is 15 amino acids. The germline V gene has CDR1 SGHRS and CDR2 YFSETQ. The CDR3 DNA sequence: TGCGCCAGCAGCTTGGTTCCGGGAGTCGGAGATACGCAGTATTTT. Its translation is CASSLVPGVGDTQYF.

The chain joins TRBV7-9 to TRBJ2-5; TRBD1 agrees at 8 bases. The CDR3 has 15 amino acids. After removal of 4 bases from V and 5 bases from J, the junction contained 9 bases not matched to a gene. Germline loops: CDR1 SEHNR, CDR2 FQNEAQ (reference sequence). CDR3 in DNA: TGTGCCAGCAGCTCAAATTCAGGGGGCGCGGAGACCCAGTACTTC. Protein product: CASSSNSGGAETQYF.

This clone was seen a handful of times. The chain is built from TRBV20-1 and TRBJ2-5; D uncertain. The germline CDR1 and CDR2 sequences are DFQATT and SNEGSKA (reference sequence). This CDR3 is built from 11 residues. V was pared by 8 bases and J by 4 bases, with 11 bases between. CDR3 coding DNA: TGCAGTAGGGCCCAGGCAGAGACCCAGTACTTC. The encoded protein is CSRAQAETQYF.

This clone was observed a handful of times. This chain uses TRBV4-3 with TRBJ1-1, with TRBD1 identical over 9 bases. J gave up 2 bases and V 2 bases, and 3 bases lay outside the gene matches. Germline V gives CDR1 LGHNA, CDR2 YSLEER. The length of the CDR3 is 15 residues. The CDR3 DNA reads TGCGCCAGCAGCCAACCGGGACAGGGAAACACTGAAGCTTTCTTT. It codes for CASSQPGQGNTEAFF.